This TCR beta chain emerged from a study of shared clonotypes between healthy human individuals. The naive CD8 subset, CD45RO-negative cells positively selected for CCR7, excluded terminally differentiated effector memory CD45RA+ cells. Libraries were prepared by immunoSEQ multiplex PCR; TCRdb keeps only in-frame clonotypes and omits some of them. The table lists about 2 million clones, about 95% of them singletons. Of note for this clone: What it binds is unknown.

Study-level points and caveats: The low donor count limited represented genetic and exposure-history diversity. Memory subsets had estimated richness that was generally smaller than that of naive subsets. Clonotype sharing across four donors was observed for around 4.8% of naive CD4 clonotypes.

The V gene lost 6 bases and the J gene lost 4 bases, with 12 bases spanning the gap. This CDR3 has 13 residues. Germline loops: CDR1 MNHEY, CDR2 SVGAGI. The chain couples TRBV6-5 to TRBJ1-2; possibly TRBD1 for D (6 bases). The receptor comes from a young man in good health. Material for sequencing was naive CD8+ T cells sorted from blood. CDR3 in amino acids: CASRLTGSYGYTF. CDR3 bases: TGTGCCAGCAGGTTAACAGGGAGCTATGGCTACACCTTC.